Presented here are 28 T cell receptor beta chains from one specimen sequenced in a study of naive and memory T cell subsets (TCRdb year 2017). Findings and caveats that apply to the study as a whole: Naive repertoires, especially CD8, contained a few larger clonotypes, possibly memory cells re-expressing CD45RA.

Antigens of these TCRs are unknown. The library was generated by UMI-ligation and nested PCR. The sample was run on an Illumina MiSeq. The beta constant-region primer consisted of an equimolar mixture of two oligonucleotides that together covered TRBC1 and TRBC2. The ligated cDNA went through four rounds of PCR with nested alpha and beta constant-region primers together with the SP2 primer. TCRdb's own reprocessing of the public reads used fastp at Q25 and MiXCR and kept productive beta chains. Each entry merges the rows of one CDR3 protein and shows their most common DNA and genes. The table for this sample lists roughly 92,000 distinct CDR3 sequences; 11% of them were counted only once. 0.13% of the sample goes to the ten largest clones. Source material: naive CD4+ T cells from blood. According to the study, the label for this sample's cell subset or site signals: naive T cells, CD45RA high CD27+. The origin of the receptors is a human donor in good health.

This clonotype was found many times. This chain joins TRBV2 and TRBJ1-5, with 7 bases identical to TRBD1. The V and J ends lost 8 bases and 0 bases, in that order; junction bases with no gene match: 4. This CDR3 has 14 amino acids. Germline V gives CDR1 SNHLY, CDR2 FYNNEI. This CDR3 reads CASGRGTSNQPQHF. In nucleotides, the CDR3 is TGTGCCAGCGGCAGGGGGACTAGCAATCAGCCCCAGCATTTT. The variable domain in full, with the rest retrieved from reference TRBV2 and TRBJ1-5, is EPEVTQTPSHQVTQMGQEVILRCVPISNHLYFYWYRQILGQKVEFLVSFYNNEISEKSEIFDDQFSVERPDGSNFTLKIRSTKLEDSAMYFCASGRGTSNQPQHFGDGTRLSIL.

This clonotype was found a few times. The chain uses TRBV7-9 and TRBJ1-1, with D possibly being TRBD1 (6 bases). Deletions cut 10 bases from V and 1 base from J, with 19 bases between. The CDR3 is 15 residues long. Germline CDR1 SEHNR, CDR2 FQNEAQ (reference sequence). The CDR3 loop is CANTAPGQTNTEAFF. The CDR3 DNA follows: TGTGCCAATACCGCGCCGGGACAAACGAACACTGAAGCTTTCTTT.

This chain joins TRBV5-5 and TRBJ2-7; D unresolved. Trimming stripped 3 bases from V and 3 bases from J, with 10 bases between. Germline assignment: CDR1 SGHKS and CDR2 YYEKEE (reference sequence). This CDR3 has 13 amino acids. The CDR3 here is CASSSDGYYEQYF. CDR3 bases: TGTGCCAGCAGCTCCGACGGCTACTACGAGCAGTACTTC.

This rearrangement joins TRBV6-5 to TRBJ2-2; 11 bases line up with TRBD1. After removal of 6 bases from V and 6 bases from J, the junction contained 6 bases not matched to a gene. Germline loops: CDR1 MNHEY, CDR2 SVGAGI. This CDR3 has 15 residues. CDR3 bases: TGTGCCAGCAGCCGCCCGGGACAGGGGGCCGGGGAGCTGTTTTTT. Its translation: CASSRPGQGAGELFF.

This clonotype was counted ten times or more. The chain recombines TRBV20-1 with TRBJ1-5; D gene unclear. V was clipped by 0 bases and J by 6 bases, with 6 bases between them. This CDR3 comprises 12 residues. Germline values: CDR1 DFQATT, CDR2 SNEGSKA (reference sequence). The CDR3 here is CSARDTGQPQHF. CDR3 bases: TGCAGTGCTAGAGATACGGGTCAGCCCCAGCATTTT.

This chain connects TRBV7-2 to TRBJ1-6; TRBD1 agrees at 12 bases. CDR3 length: 16 amino acids. Germline V CDR1 and CDR2: SGHTA, FQGNSA. Trimming at V came to 0 bases and at J to 9 bases, leaving 3 bases not matched to a gene. CDR3 residues: CASSLAGTGGGSPLHF. CDR3 in DNA: TGTGCCAGCAGCTTAGCGGGGACAGGGGGCGGTTCACCCCTCCACTTT.

V is TRBV4-3 and J is TRBJ2-3, with 7 bases lining up with TRBD1. Germline loops: CDR1 LGHNA, CDR2 YSLEER. The CDR3 is 17 amino acids. Trimming cost V 3 bases and J 4 bases; bases outside gene matches: 13. The CDR3 spells CASSHTGTGTASDTQYF. In DNA, the CDR3 is TGCGCCAGCAGCCACACAGGCACCGGGACAGCTTCAGATACGCAGTATTTT.

The sample holds many counts of this clonotype. This chain links TRBV7-2 with TRBJ2-5; D call uncertain. The CDR3 is 11 residues long. The ends were cut back, 5 bases at V and 3 bases at J, with 4 bases in the middle. Germline CDR1 and CDR2: SGHTA and FQGNSA. The CDR3 sequence: CASSLKETQYF. The DNA of the CDR3 is TGTGCCAGCAGCCTGAAAGAGACCCAGTACTTC.

This clonotype was observed a few times. This chain joins TRBV2 and TRBJ2-5; tentatively, D is TRBD2 (5 bases). Germline V gene lookup returns CDR1 SNHLY and CDR2 FYNNEI. Trimming shortened V by 6 bases and J by 5 bases, and 16 bases separated the two germline ends. This CDR3 contains 14 residues. CDR3 protein: CASRRLTQWETQYF. Here the CDR3 DNA reads TGTGCCAGCAGGAGACTAACACAGTGGGAGACCCAGTACTTC.

V usage is TRBV12-3 or TRBV12-4 and J usage is TRBJ2-7, with TRBD2 identical over 9 bases. With V trimmed by 7 bases and J by 4 bases, 11 bases remained unmatched. The CDR3 is 15 residues long. The CDR3, as DNA: TGTGCCAGCATCGCGGGGGGGGGCCCGCCTTACGAGCAGTACTTC. Translation gives CASIAGGGPPYEQYF.

This clonotype was recorded many times. The V and J genes are TRBV5-6 and TRBJ1-1; D call uncertain. Germline CDR1 reads SGHDT; CDR2 reads YYEEEE. The germline V and J ends were trimmed by 4 bases and 3 bases, with 16 bases remaining between them. The CDR3 runs 15 residues. The DNA for the CDR3 is TGTGCCAGCAGCCCGACGGGGTCGAGGGACACTGAAGCTTTCTTT. This encodes CASSPTGSRDTEAFF.

This clonotype was observed many times. The chain couples TRBV20-1 to TRBJ2-1; D is undetermined. The CDR3 is 14 amino acids. CDR1 DFQATT and CDR2 SNEGSKA come from the germline V gene (reference sequence). The V end lost 6 bases, the J end lost 6 bases, and 18 bases lay between the germline ends. The CDR3 spells CSAFYGTVGNEQFF. The CDR3, as DNA: TGCAGTGCCTTCTACGGAACCGTAGGCAATGAGCAGTTCTTC.

This clonotype was seen ten or more times. The chain employs TRBV7-2 and TRBJ2-2; 7 bases agree with TRBD1. Trimming removed 5 bases from V and 2 bases from J; junction bases left unmatched: 8. Looked up from germline, CDR1 is SGHTA and CDR2 is FQGNSA. The CDR3 sequence is 16 residues long. DNA of the CDR3: TGTGCCAGCAGCAAAACAGGGGTTGGAAACACCGGGGAGCTGTTTTTT. It specifies CASSKTGVGNTGELFF.

This clonotype was counted many times. The junction differs from germline at one of its ends, possibly a read error. The rearrangement links TRBV20-1 to TRBJ2-7; no clear D. CDR3 size: 14 residues. CDR1 and CDR2 (germline): DFQATT, SNEGSKA (reference sequence). The CDR3 sequence: CSARDVVWSSEQYF. The CDR3 DNA is TGCAGTGCTAGAGATGTAGTTTGGTCCTCCGAGCAGTACTTC.

This clonotype was recorded many times. The chain combines TRBV5-1 with TRBJ2-5, with 7 bases aligning to TRBD2. The CDR3 has 15 amino acids. The ends lost 7 bases at V and 5 bases at J; junction bases unmatched: 14. Per germline, CDR1 SGHRS and CDR2 YFSETQ. The chain's CDR3 is CASCQVAGEGETQYF. The CDR3 DNA reads as TGCGCCAGCTGCCAAGTCGCGGGAGAGGGGGAGACCCAGTACTTC.

This clonotype appeared a few times. The chain uses TRBV24-1 and TRBJ2-1, with 15 bases aligning to TRBD2. The germline V gene has CDR1 KGHDR and CDR2 SFDVKD. This CDR3 has 16 residues. J gave up 6 bases and V 4 bases, and 3 bases lay outside the gene matches. The CDR3 reads CATSDRTSGRGNEQFF. The CDR3 DNA sequence: TGTGCCACCAGTGACCGGACTAGCGGGAGGGGCAATGAGCAGTTCTTC.

This clonotype was recorded a few times. The rearrangement uses TRBV4-2 and TRBJ2-1, with D perhaps matching TRBD2 (6 bases). The germline V and J ends were trimmed by 7 bases and 3 bases, with 13 bases remaining between them. Germline assignment: CDR1 LGHNA and CDR2 YNFKEQ. The CDR3 runs to 14 residues. CDR3 amino acids: CASTRDGSYNEQFF. Written as DNA, the CDR3 is TGTGCCAGCACCCGGGACGGGAGCTACAATGAGCAGTTCTTC.

This clonotype appeared a few times. The genes are TRBV20-1 and TRBJ1-2; 7 positions match TRBD1. The V segment lost 6 bases and the J segment 4 bases; nucleotides outside the gene matches: 5. The CDR3 extends over 12 amino acids. Germline lookup yields CDR1 DFQATT and CDR2 SNEGSKA (reference sequence). The CDR3: CSATRTGYGYTF. CDR3 DNA: TGCAGTGCAACTAGGACAGGCTATGGCTACACCTTC.

This clonotype was seen repeatedly, ten times or more. The chain combines TRBV20-1 with TRBJ2-1, with D unclear. V was shortened by 6 bases and J by 0 bases, with 15 bases between the two germline ends. This CDR3 region has 15 residues. Germline values: CDR1 DFQATT, CDR2 SNEGSKA (reference sequence). The CDR3 region has the DNA TGCAGTGCGAGCTCCGACTTAAGCTCCTACAATGAGCAGTTCTTC. This gives the protein CSASSDLSSYNEQFF.

The chain carries TRBV18 and TRBJ2-3; 9 positions match TRBD2. Germline lookup yields CDR1 KGHSH and CDR2 LQKENI. Trimming took 6 bases from V and 2 from J; bases not matched to a gene: 9. There are 16 residues in the CDR3. The CDR3 DNA is TGTGCCAGCTCCCGCGTAGCGGGAGCCCTCACAGATACGCAGTATTTT. Its protein is CASSRVAGALTDTQYF.

This clonotype has just a few counts. J is TRBJ2-7 and V is TRBV20-1; D is possibly TRBD2 (5 bases). Germline V gene data show CDR1 as DFQATT and CDR2 as SNEGSKA (reference sequence). The CDR3 loop spans 13 amino acids. V was cut by 5 bases and J by 7 bases, with 18 bases left in between. The CDR3 nucleotides read TGCAGTGCTCAATCCGGACTGGCTGAGGAGCAGTACTTC. Residues: CSAQSGLAEEQYF.

CDR3 sequence reads: CASSSAGNIQYF. The DNA for the CDR3 is TGTGCCAGCAGTTCCGCTGGAAACATTCAGTACTTC. The chain employs TRBV3-1 and TRBJ2-4, with D unresolved. Germline CDR1 LGHDT, CDR2 YNNKEL (reference sequence). The V and J ends lost 6 bases and 6 bases respectively, with 9 bases between them. The CDR3 covers 12 residues.

The sample holds a few counts of this clonotype. This chain uses TRBV27 with TRBJ2-1; 10 bases fit TRBD2. In germline, CDR1 is MNHEY, CDR2 SMNVEV (reference sequence). J was trimmed by 6 bases and V by 4 bases; bases with no gene match: 6. This CDR3 contains 15 residues. This CDR3 reads CASSSSGRVVNEQFF. CDR3 DNA: TGTGCCAGCAGTTCAAGCGGGAGGGTGGTCAATGAGCAGTTCTTC.

The chain uses TRBV12-3 or TRBV12-4 and TRBJ1-1; 8 nucleotides agree with TRBD1. With V trimmed by 2 bases and J by 1 base, 3 bases remained unmatched. The CDR3 consists of 15 residues. The DNA of the CDR3 is TGTGCCAGCAGTTTAAGTGGGACAGGGAACACTGAAGCTTTCTTT. This encodes CASSLSGTGNTEAFF.

This clonotype was picked up many times. The V gene is TRBV20-1, the J gene TRBJ2-2; 7 positions match TRBD1. Germline-derived CDR1 and CDR2 are DFQATT and SNEGSKA (reference sequence). The CDR3 runs to 12 residues. DNA for the CDR3: TGCAGCGGGACAGCCTACACCGGGGAGCTGTTTTTT. This sequence encodes CSGTAYTGELFF.

This chain joins TRBV12-3 or TRBV12-4 and TRBJ1-2, with D perhaps matching TRBD1 (6 bases). This CDR3 region has 15 residues. Between the trimmed V and J ends, which lost 1 base and 0 bases, there was a span of 9 bases. In DNA form, the CDR3 reads TGTGCCAGCAGTTTAGAGGGGGGTGCTAACTATGGCTACACCTTC. Encoded protein: CASSLEGGANYGYTF.

Concerning this clonotype: A read error may be the cause here, since a much bigger clone is one base away. The V call is TRBV12-3 or TRBV12-4, the J call TRBJ2-3; TRBD2 matches 9 bases. V lost 6 bases, J lost 5 bases, and 6 bases stayed unmatched. This CDR3 has 14 residues. The CDR3: CASRQRLAVDTQYF. CDR3 nucleotide sequence: TGTGCCAGCAGACAGAGACTAGCGGTAGATACGCAGTATTTT.

On this clonotype: A much larger clone differs from this one at a single base, so this may be a read error. CDR3 bases: TGCAGCGTACAAAACCGGGACGCCGACCGCTATGGCCACACCTTC. As protein: CSVQNRDADRYGHTF. This sequence joins TRBV29-1 and TRBJ1-2, with D maybe TRBD1 (5 bases). Germline V gene sequence: CDR1 SQVTM, CDR2 ANQGSEA. The CDR3 loop spans 15 amino acids.